This TCR beta chain was found in a study of cytomegalovirus exposure and HLA in healthy donors. The study's findings and limits: The listing of roughly 160 TCR beta chains classed them as cytomegalovirus-associated. Several of the most significant clusters appeared linked to common viral pathogens, based on a later analysis. The likely origin of a cluster of highly shared sequence variants was a sequencing artifact. A later analysis reportedly found fewer N-insertions in an Asian-associated ancestry cluster than the approximately 670-donor mean.

There are 15 residues in the CDR3. V dropped 3 bases and J dropped 7; count of bases not matched to a gene: 8. Comments on this clone: Its specificity is unknown.

This PCR relied on a set of 60 Vbeta primers and 13 Jbeta primers. The table came from immunoSEQ multiplex PCR; TCRdb's copy has only in-frame clones and leaves some out. This sample lists approximately 42,000 clones; its ten largest clones have 6.5% to 10%. The rearrangement joins TRBV23-1 to TRBJ2-4; 8 nucleotides align to TRBD1. TRBV23-1 is known as an ORF, though its function is uncertain. The sequencing input was PBMCs. The sequence was collected from a male donor in good health and CMV-seronegative. This CDR3 is CASSHSGQGSNIQYF. As DNA, the CDR3 is TGCGCCAGCAGTCACTCCGGACAGGGTTCGAACATTCAGTACTTC.